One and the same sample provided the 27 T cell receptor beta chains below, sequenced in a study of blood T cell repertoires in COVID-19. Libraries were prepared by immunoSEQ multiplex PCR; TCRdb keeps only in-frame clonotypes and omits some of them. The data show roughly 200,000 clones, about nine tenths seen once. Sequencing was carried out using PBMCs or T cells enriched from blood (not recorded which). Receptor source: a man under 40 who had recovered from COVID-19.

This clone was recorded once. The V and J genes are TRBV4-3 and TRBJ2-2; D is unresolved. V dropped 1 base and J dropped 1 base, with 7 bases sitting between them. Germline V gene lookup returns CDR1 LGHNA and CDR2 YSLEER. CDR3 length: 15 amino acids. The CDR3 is CASSQGLLNTGELFF. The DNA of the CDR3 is TGCGCCAGCAGCCAAGGGTTACTGAACACCGGGGAGCTGTTTTTT.

CDR3 sequence reads: CASSYSRADYGYTF. Here the CDR3 DNA reads TGTGCCAGCAGTTACTCCAGGGCTGACTATGGCTACACCTTC. V and J are TRBV6-2 or TRBV6-3 and TRBJ1-2; maybe TRBD1 (5 bases). Germline CDR1 reads MNHEY; CDR2 reads SVGEGT. Trimming removed 0 bases from V and 3 bases from J, with 8 bases in between. The CDR3 runs 14 residues.

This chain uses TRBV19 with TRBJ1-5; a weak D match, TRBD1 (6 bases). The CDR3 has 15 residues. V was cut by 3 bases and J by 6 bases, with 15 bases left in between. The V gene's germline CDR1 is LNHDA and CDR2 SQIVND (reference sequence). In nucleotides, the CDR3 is TGTGCCAGTAGTATTAAGGGGGAGTTAAGTCAGCCCCAGCATTTT. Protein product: CASSIKGELSQPQHF.

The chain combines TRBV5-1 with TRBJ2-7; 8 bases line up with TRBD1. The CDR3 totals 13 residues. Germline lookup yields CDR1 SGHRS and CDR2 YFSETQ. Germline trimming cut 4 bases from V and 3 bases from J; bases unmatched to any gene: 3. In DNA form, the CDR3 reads TGCGCCAGCAGCGCCGGACAGGGCTACGAGCAGTACTTC. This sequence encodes CASSAGQGYEQYF.

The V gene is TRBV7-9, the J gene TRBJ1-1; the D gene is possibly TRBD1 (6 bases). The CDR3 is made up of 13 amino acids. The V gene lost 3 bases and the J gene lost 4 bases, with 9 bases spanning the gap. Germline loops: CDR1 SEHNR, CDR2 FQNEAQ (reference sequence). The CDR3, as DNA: TGTGCCAGCAGCTTCGCAGGGGTCACTGAAGCTTTCTTT. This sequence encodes CASSFAGVTEAFF.

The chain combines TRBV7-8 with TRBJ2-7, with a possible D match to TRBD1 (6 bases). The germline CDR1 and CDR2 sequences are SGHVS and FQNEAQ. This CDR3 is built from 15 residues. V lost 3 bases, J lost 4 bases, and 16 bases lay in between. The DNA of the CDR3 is TGTGCCAGCAGCTTGGGCCAGGGGAGAGATTACGAGCAGTACTTC. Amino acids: CASSLGQGRDYEQYF.

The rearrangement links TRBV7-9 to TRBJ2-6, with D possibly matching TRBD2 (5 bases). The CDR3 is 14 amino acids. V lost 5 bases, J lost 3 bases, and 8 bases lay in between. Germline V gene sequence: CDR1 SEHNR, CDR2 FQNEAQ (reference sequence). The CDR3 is CASSVRGGANVLTF. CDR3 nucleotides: TGTGCCAGCAGCGTTCGGGGTGGGGCCAACGTCCTGACTTTC. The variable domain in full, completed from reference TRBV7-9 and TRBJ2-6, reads DTGVSQNPRHKITKRGQNVTFRCDPISEHNRLYWYRQTLGQGPEFLTYFQNEAQLEKSRLLSDRFSAERPKGSFSTLEIQRTEQGDSAMYLCASSVRGGANVLTFGAGSRLTVL.

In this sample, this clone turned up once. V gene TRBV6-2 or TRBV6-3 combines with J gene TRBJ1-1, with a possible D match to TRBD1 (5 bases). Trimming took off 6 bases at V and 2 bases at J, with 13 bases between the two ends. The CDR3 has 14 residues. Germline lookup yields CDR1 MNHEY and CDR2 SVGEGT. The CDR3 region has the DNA TGTGCCAGCAGCAAACTTAGGACAAACACTGAAGCTTTCTTT. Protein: CASSKLRTNTEAFF.

CDR3 DNA: TGTGCCAGCAGTTCGTCTAGCGGTCCCTACGAGCAGTACTTC. Translating it yields CASSSSSGPYEQYF. The chain employs TRBV27 and TRBJ2-7; 7 bases line up with TRBD2. Trimming removed 4 bases from V and 2 bases from J; junction bases left unmatched: 5. CDR1 and CDR2 (germline): MNHEY, SMNVEV (reference sequence). The CDR3 contains 14 residues.

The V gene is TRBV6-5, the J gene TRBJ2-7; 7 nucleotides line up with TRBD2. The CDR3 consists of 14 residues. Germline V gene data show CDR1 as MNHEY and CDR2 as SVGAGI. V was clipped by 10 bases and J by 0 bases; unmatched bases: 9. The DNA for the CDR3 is TGTGCCACCACAGCCGGGACTACCTCCTACGAGCAGTACTTC. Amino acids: CATTAGTTSYEQYF.

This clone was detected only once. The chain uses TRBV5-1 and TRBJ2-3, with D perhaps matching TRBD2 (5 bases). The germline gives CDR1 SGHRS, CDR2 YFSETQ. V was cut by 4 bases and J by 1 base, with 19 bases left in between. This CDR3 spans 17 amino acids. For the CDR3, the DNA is TGCGCCAGCAGCAAAGGAGGTTTTAGGCGGGGCACAGATACGCAGTATTTT. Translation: CASSKGGFRRGTDTQYF.

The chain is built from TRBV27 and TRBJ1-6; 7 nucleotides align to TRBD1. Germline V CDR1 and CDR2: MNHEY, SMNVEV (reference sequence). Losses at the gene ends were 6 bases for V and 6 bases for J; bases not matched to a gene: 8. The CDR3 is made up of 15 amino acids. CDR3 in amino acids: CASRADRALNSPLHF. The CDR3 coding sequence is TGTGCCAGCAGGGCTGACAGGGCCCTTAATTCACCCCTCCACTTT.

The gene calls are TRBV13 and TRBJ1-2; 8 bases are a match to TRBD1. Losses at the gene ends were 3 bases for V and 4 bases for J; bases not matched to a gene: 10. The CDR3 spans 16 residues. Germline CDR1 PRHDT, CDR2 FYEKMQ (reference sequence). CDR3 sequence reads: CASSLGTGDRFYGYTF. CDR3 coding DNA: TGTGCCAGCAGCTTGGGGACAGGCGATCGCTTCTATGGCTACACCTTC.

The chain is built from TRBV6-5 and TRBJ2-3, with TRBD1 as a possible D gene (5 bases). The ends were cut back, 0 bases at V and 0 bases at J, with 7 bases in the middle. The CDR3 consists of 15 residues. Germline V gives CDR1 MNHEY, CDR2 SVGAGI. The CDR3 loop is CASSYSTESTDTQYF. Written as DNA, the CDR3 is TGTGCCAGCAGTTACTCGACAGAGAGCACAGATACGCAGTATTTT.

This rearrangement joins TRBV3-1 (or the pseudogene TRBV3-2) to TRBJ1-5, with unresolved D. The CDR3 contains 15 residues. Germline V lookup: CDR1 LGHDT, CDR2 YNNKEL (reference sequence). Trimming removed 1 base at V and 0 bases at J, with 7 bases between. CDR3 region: CASSQAGNSNQPQHF. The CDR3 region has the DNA TGTGCCAGCAGCCAAGCGGGGAATAGCAATCAGCCCCAGCATTTT.

For the CDR3, the DNA is TGTGCCAGCAGTCCGGGACTAGCGGGAGAAGATCGGAGGATTCAGTACTTC. It is translated as CASSPGLAGEDRRIQYF. The rearrangement joins TRBV28 to TRBJ2-4; 14 nucleotides match TRBD2. With 5 bases clipped from V and 10 bases from J, the junction kept 13 bases outside the gene matches. The CDR3 contains 17 residues. In germline, CDR1 is MDHEN, CDR2 SYDVKM.

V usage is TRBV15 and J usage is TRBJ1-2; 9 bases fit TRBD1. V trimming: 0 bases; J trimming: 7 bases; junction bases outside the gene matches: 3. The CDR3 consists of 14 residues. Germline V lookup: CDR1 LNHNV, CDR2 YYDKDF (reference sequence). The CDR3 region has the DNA TGTGCCACCAGCAGAGAACAGGGGGCGGGTGGCTACACCTTC. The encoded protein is CATSREQGAGGYTF.

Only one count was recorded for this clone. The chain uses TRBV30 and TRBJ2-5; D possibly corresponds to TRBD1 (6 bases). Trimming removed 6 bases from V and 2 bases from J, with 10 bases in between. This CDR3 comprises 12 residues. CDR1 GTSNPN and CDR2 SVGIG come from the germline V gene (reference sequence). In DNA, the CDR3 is TGTGCCTGCCAGACAGGACAAGAGACCCAGTACTTC. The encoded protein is CACQTGQETQYF.

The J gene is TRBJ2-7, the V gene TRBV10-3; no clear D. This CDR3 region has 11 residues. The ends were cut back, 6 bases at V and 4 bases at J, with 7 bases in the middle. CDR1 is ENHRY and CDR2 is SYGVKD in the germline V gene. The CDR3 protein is CAIRADYEQYF. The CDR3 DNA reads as TGTGCCATCAGGGCTGATTACGAGCAGTACTTC.

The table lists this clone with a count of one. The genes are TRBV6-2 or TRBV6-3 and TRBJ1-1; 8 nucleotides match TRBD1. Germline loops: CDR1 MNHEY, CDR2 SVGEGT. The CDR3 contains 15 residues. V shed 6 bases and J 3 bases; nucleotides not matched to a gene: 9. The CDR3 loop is CASRPTTGGDTEAFF. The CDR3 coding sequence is TGTGCCAGCAGACCTACAACAGGGGGGGACACTGAAGCTTTCTTT.

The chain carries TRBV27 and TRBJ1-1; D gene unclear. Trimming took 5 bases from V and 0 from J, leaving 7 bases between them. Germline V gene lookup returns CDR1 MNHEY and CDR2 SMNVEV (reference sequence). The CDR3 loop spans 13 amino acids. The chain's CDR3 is CASSAQMNTEAFF. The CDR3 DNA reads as TGTGCCAGCAGTGCACAGATGAACACTGAAGCTTTCTTT.

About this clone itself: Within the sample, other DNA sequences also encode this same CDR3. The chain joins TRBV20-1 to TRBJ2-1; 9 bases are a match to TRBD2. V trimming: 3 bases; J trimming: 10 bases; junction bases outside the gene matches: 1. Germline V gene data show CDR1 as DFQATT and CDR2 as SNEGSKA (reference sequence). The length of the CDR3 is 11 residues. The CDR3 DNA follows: TGCAGTGCTAGGACTAGCGGAGAGCAGTTCTTC. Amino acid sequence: CSARTSGEQFF.

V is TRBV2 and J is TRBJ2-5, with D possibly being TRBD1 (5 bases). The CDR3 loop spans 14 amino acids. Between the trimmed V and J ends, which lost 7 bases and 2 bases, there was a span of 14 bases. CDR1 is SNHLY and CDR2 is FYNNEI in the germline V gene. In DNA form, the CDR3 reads TGTGCCAGCAATTACGACAGACCTCAAGAGACCCAGTACTTC. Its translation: CASNYDRPQETQYF.

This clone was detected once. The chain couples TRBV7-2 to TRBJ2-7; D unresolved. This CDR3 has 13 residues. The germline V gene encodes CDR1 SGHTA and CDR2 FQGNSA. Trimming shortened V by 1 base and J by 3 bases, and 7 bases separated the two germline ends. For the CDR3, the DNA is TGTGCCAGCAGCTTAGTCGCTAGCTACGAGCAGTACTTC. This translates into CASSLVASYEQYF. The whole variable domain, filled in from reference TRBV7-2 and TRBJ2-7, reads GAGVSQSPSNKVTEKGKDVELRCDPISGHTALYWYRQSLGQGLEFLIYFQGNSAPDKSGLPSDRFSAERTGGSVSTLTIQRTQQEDSAVYLCASSLVASYEQYFGPGTRLTVT.

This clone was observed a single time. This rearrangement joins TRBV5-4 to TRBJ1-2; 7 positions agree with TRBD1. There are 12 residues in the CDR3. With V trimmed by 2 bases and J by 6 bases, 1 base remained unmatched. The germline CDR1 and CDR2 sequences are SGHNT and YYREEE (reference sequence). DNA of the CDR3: TGTGCCAGCAGCTTCGGACAGGATGGCTACACCTTC. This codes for CASSFGQDGYTF.

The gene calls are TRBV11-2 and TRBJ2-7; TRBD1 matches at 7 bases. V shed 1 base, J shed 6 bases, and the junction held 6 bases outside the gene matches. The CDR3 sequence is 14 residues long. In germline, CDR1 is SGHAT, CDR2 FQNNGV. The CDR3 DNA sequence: TGTGCCAGCAGCTTAGGAGGGGGCCCCTCCGAGCAGTACTTC. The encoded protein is CASSLGGGPSEQYF.

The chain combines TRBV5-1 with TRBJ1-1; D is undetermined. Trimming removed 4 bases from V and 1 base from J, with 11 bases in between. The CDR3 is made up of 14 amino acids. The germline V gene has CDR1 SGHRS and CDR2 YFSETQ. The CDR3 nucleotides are TGCGCCAGCAGCATCCTATCACCGAACACTGAAGCTTTCTTT. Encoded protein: CASSILSPNTEAFF.